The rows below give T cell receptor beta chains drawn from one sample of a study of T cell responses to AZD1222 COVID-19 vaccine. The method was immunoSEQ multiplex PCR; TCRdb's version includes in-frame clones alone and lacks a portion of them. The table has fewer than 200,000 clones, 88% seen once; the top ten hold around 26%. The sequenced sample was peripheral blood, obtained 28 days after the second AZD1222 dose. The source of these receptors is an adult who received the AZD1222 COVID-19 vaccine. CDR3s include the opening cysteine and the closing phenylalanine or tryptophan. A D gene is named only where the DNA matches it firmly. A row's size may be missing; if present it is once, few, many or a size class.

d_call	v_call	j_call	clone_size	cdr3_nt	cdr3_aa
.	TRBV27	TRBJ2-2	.	TGTGCCAGCAGCCGAAACCCCGGAGTGCCGACCGGGGAGCTGTTTTTT	CASSRNPGVPTGELFF
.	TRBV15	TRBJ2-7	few	TGTGCCACCAGCAGAGACCTCCCTGGGGCGGGCGTCTACGAGCAGTACTTC	CATSRDLPGAGVYEQYF
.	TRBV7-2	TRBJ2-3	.	TGTGCCAGCAGCTTAGGGGGCCCAGATACGCAGTATTTT	CASSLGGPDTQYF
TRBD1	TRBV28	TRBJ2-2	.	TGTGCCAGCAGCTCCGGGACAGTCAACACCGGGGAGCTGTTTTTT	CASSSGTVNTGELFF
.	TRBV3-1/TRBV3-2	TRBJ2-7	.	TGTGCCAGCAGCCAACGGACAGAAAACCAAGAGCAGTACTTC	CASSQRTENQEQYF
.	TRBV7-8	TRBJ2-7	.	TGTGCCAGCAGCTTAGGAGCAGGGAACTACGAGCAGTACTTC	CASSLGAGNYEQYF
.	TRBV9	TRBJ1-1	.	TGTGCCAGCAGCCCAGGACATCTTACGAACACTGAAGCTTTCTTT	CASSPGHLTNTEAFF
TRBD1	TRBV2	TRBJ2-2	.	TGTGCCAGTAACAGGGGTCCCGGGGAGCTGTTTTTT	CASNRGPGELFF
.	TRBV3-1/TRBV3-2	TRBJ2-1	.	TGTGCCAGCAGCCAAGCCCAAGACAGCTACAATGAGCAGTTCTTC	CASSQAQDSYNEQFF
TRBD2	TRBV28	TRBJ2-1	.	TGTGCCAGCAGTATAGGACTAGCGGGAGTTAGAAATGAGCAGTTCTTC	CASSIGLAGVRNEQFF
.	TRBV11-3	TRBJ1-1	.	TGTGCCAGCAGCTTAGCGGTGGTCACTGAAGCTTTCTTT	CASSLAVVTEAFF
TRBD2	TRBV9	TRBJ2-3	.	TGTGCCAGCAGCCGCTCAACTCCCTCGACTAGCGGCTACACAGATACGCAGTATTTT	CASSRSTPSTSGYTDTQYF
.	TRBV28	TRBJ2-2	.	TGTGCCAGCAGCAGGGTTTTGGGCGGGGAGCTGTTTTTT	CASSRVLGGELFF
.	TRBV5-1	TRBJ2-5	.	TGCGCCAGCAGCGAGGCCTCCCGGGGGCAAGAGACCCAGTACTTC	CASSEASRGQETQYF
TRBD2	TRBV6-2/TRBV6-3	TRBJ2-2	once	TGTGCCAGCAGTTCTAGCGGGAACTTCAACGGGGAGCTGTTTTTT	CASSSSGNFNGELFF
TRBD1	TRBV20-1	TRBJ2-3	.	TGCAGTGCTAGTAAGACAGGGAAGGGCACAGATACGCAGTATTTT	CSASKTGKGTDTQYF
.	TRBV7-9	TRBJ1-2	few	TGTGCCAGCAGCTTACAGGGAAACTATGGCTACACCTTC	CASSLQGNYGYTF
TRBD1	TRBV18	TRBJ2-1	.	TGTGCCAGCTCACCTACAGGGGGCTACCACAATGAGCAGTTCTTC	CASSPTGGYHNEQFF